This TCR beta chain was identified in a study of cytomegalovirus exposure and HLA in healthy donors. Germline CDR1 reads SSHAT; CDR2 reads FNYEAQ (reference sequence). This CDR3 region has 16 residues. As regards this clone: One end of the junction does not line up with germline, which may come from a read error.

Among the roughly 120 subjects of the validation cohort, separate from the roughly 670-subject first cohort, were the donors. Some clones are missing from TCRdb's copy, which holds only in-frame ones; the method was immunoSEQ multiplex PCR. The sample consists of around 250,000 clones, around 91% of them appearing once. The sample taken for sequencing was PBMCs. The source of this sequence is a woman aged 18-35 years in good health and CMV-seronegative. The chain recombines TRBV7-7 with TRBJ2-2; weak D call: TRBD2 (5 bases). The chain's CDR3 is CASSPRPRGNTGELFF. The CDR3 DNA reads TGTGCTAGCAGCCCACGTCCCCGGGGAAACACCGGGGAGCTGTTTTTT.